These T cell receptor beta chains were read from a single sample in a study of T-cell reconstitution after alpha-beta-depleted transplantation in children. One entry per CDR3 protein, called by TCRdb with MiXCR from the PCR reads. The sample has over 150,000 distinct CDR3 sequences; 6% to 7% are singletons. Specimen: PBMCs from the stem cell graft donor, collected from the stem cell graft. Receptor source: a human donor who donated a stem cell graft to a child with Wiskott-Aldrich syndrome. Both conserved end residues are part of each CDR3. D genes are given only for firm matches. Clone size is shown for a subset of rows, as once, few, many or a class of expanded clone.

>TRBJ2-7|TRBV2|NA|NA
CAGFRDNTYEQYF
TGTGCCGGCTTCCGGGACAACACCTACGAGCAGTACTTC
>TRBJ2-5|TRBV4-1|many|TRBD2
CASSQEALQTSGGRKTQYF
TGCGCCAGCAGCCAAGAAGCTCTCCAAACTAGCGGGGGGCGAAAGACCCAGTACTTC
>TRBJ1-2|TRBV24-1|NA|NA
CATSEGSANPAGTDGGGYTF
TGTGCCACCAGTGAAGGCTCCGCGAATCCTGCCGGGACCGACGGAGGCGGCTACACCTTC
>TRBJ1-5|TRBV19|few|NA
CASSILRTGSEQPQHF
TGTGCCAGTAGTATTCTCCGGACGGGCTCTGAACAGCCCCAGCATTTT
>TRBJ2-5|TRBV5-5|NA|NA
CASSLGPGDVETQYF
TGTGCCAGCAGCTTGGGACCAGGGGATGTGGAGACCCAGTACTTC
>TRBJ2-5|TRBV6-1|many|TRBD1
CASSPIKTSDREETQYF
TGTGCCAGCAGCCCCATCAAGACCTCGGACAGGGAAGAGACCCAGTACTTC
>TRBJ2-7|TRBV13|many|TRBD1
CASSSGPGTGGYEQYF
TGTGCCAGCAGCTCGGGTCCTGGGACAGGGGGCTACGAGCAGTACTTC
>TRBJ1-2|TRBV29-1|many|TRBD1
CSVGPGQGYGYTF
TGCAGCGTGGGCCCGGGACAGGGCTATGGCTACACCTTC
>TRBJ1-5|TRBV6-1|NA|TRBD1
CASRAPGQGWPQPQHF
TGTGCCAGCAGGGCCCCGGGACAGGGGTGGCCTCAGCCCCAGCATTTT
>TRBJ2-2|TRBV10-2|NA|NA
CASSEAWVLIYTGELFF
TGCGCCAGCAGTGAGGCTTGGGTGCTAATATACACCGGGGAGCTGTTTTTT
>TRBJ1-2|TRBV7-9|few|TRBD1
CASSAGQGVNYGYTF
TGTGCCAGCAGCGCCGGACAGGGGGTTAACTATGGCTACACCTTC
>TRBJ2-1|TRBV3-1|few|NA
CASSQDLGSNNEQFF
TGTGCCAGCAGCCAAGACCTGGGCAGCAACAATGAGCAGTTCTTC
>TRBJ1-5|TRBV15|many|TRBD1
CATSRVLGQGASSNQPQHF
TGTGCCACCAGCAGAGTACTAGGACAGGGGGCTTCTAGCAATCAGCCCCAGCATTTT
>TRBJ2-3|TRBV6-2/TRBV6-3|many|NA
CASSSLRQIDTQYF
TGTGCCAGCAGTTCCCTCCGACAAATAGATACGCAGTATTTT
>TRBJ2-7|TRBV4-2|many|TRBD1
CASSRGLGQTYEQYF
TGTGCCAGCAGCCGCGGCCTGGGACAGACCTACGAGCAGTACTTC
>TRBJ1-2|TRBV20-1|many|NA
CSARDLGHGYTF
TGCAGTGCTAGAGATCTGGGTCATGGCTACACCTTC
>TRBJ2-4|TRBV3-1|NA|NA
CASSQDRRDIQYF
TGTGCCAGCAGCCAAGATCGCAGAGACATTCAGTACTTC